The following is a TCR beta chain sequence with its context. Since a far larger clone is one base different, this is likely a read error. This record belongs to a study of shared clonotypes between healthy human individuals. Samples underwent the assay at deep level. The assay was immunoSEQ multiplex PCR, and TCRdb's table has in-frame clones only and misses some. Of around 720,000 clones in the sample, around 78% were seen once. The CDR3 contains 13 residues. V was pared by 6 bases and J by 3 bases, with 4 bases of the junction left unmatched. Germline V gives CDR1 ENHRY, CDR2 SYGVKD. The TCR originated in a woman in her twenties or thirties in good health. The V gene is TRBV10-3, the J gene TRBJ1-2; 7 bases agree with TRBD1. The sample consisted of memory CD4+ T cells sorted from blood. The subset was: CD45RA-negative fraction. The CDR3: CAISVGGDYGYTF. The DNA of the CDR3 is TGTGCCATCAGCGTAGGGGGCGACTATGGCTACACCTTC.